A selection of T cell receptor beta chains follows, all from one sample in a study. In TCRdb, the RT-PCR reads were re-called with MiXCR into one record per CDR3 protein. This sample has more than 600,000 distinct CDR3 sequences; 14% occur once, and the top ten carry 3% to 4.5%. The sequencing input was memory CD4+ T cells from blood. The source is a female donor in good health, serving as a healthy control. Both conserved end residues are part of each CDR3. The D gene is left open where the match is weak. Size values are once, few and many counts, or a class for expanded clones, and some rows have none.

NA	TRBJ1-2	TRBV24-1	NA	CATSDFDGYTF	TGTGCCACCAGTGATTTTGATGGCTACACCTTC
TRBD1	TRBJ1-1	TRBV18	few	CASSPRWSGGDTEAFF	TGTGCCAGCTCACCAAGGTGGTCAGGGGGGGACACTGAAGCTTTCTTT
NA	TRBJ1-3	TRBV9	few	CASSPRLGNSGNTIYF	TGTGCCAGCAGCCCCCGACTGGGGAACTCTGGAAACACCATATATTTT
TRBD1	TRBJ2-7	TRBV20-1	NA	CSAKPGTGTYEQYF	TGCAGTGCTAAACCCGGGACAGGGACCTACGAGCAGTACTTC
TRBD1	TRBJ1-3	TRBV5-5	many	CASSYDRAGNTIYF	TGTGCCAGCAGCTATGACAGGGCTGGAAACACCATATATTTT
NA	TRBJ2-7	TRBV19	few	CASSNGVTYEQYF	TGTGCCAGTAGTAACGGAGTCACCTACGAGCAGTACTTC
NA	TRBJ1-2	TRBV5-1	NA	CASSLEGAEGGYTF	TGCGCCAGCAGCTTGGAAGGCGCCGAGGGAGGCTACACCTTC
TRBD1	TRBJ1-1	TRBV18	few	CASSPPGTGASTEAFF	TGTGCCAGCTCACCCCCCGGGACAGGGGCCTCCACTGAAGCTTTCTTT
TRBD2	TRBJ2-3	TRBV18	NA	CASSPTALAGGPFRTDTQYF	TGTGCCAGCTCACCAACCGCCTTAGCGGGAGGGCCCTTTCGGACAGATACGCAGTATTTT
NA	TRBJ1-1	TRBV20-1	NA	CSPSAGGVEAFF	TGCAGCCCATCAGCCGGGGGGGTTGAAGCTTTCTTT
NA	TRBJ2-7	TRBV7-2	NA	CASSRDSLRYEQYF	TGTGCCAGCAGCCGGGACTCCCTTAGGTACGAGCAGTACTTC
NA	TRBJ2-5	TRBV20-1	many	CSASRAQETQYF	TGCAGTGCTAGTAGAGCCCAAGAGACCCAGTACTTC
NA	TRBJ2-2	TRBV5-1	many	CASSLVSQELFF	TGCGCCAGCAGCTTGGTTTCCCAGGAGCTGTTTTTT
NA	TRBJ2-1	TRBV5-6	many	CASSFAAYNEQFF	TGTGCCAGCAGCTTTGCAGCTTACAATGAGCAGTTCTTC
NA	TRBJ2-2	TRBV20-1	few	CSARDGVAGTGELFF	TGCAGTGCTAGAGATGGGGTAGCTGGGACCGGGGAGCTGTTTTTT
NA	TRBJ2-3	TRBV7-3	many	CASSLKGSDLTTDTQYF	TGTGCCAGCAGCTTAAAGGGTTCCGACTTGACCACAGATACGCAGTATTTT
TRBD1	TRBJ1-2	TRBV12-3/TRBV12-4	many	CASSLQGAGGYTF	TGTGCCAGCAGTTTACAGGGGGCTGGTGGCTACACCTTC
TRBD2	TRBJ2-5	TRBV7-2	many	CASSISGSIGETQYF	TGTGCCAGCAGCATTAGCGGGAGTATAGGGGAGACCCAGTACTTC
NA	TRBJ1-1	TRBV5-1	many	CASSPRGDGTEAFF	TGCGCCAGCAGCCCTAGGGGCGACGGCACTGAAGCTTTCTTT
NA	TRBJ2-5	TRBV5-1	NA	CASSLGGGLVETQYF	TGCGCCAGCAGCTTAGGGGGGGGGCTCGTGGAGACCCAGTACTTC
TRBD2	TRBJ2-1	TRBV20-1	few	CSAIMGEGGLGYNEQFF	TGCAGTGCTATTATGGGCGAGGGGGGACTAGGCTACAATGAGCAGTTCTTC
TRBD1	TRBJ1-1	TRBV7-2	few	CASSLGGTVQAFF	TGTGCCAGCAGCTTAGGGGGGACAGTTCAAGCTTTCTTT
NA	TRBJ1-6	TRBV4-1	few	CASSLTRFTMDSPLHF	TGCGCCAGCAGCCTCACCCGATTCACTATGGATTCACCCCTCCACTTT
NA	TRBJ2-7	TRBV6-2/TRBV6-3	NA	CASRERSYEQYF	TGTGCCAGCAGAGAAAGGTCCTACGAGCAGTACTTC
TRBD1	TRBJ1-2	TRBV30	many	CAWKRTGGHGYTF	TGTGCCTGGAAACGAACAGGGGGCCATGGCTACACCTTC
NA	TRBJ1-1	TRBV5-5	once	CASSLGSYTGAFF	TGTGCCAGCAGCTTGGGGTCCTATACAGGAGCTTTCTTT
TRBD2	TRBJ2-3	TRBV11-2	NA	CASSSTSGRVTQYF	TGTGCCAGCAGCTCGACTAGCGGGAGAGTTACGCAGTATTTT
NA	TRBJ2-2	TRBV6-5	NA	CASSYSSFSGELFF	TGTGCCAGCAGTTACTCGAGCTTCTCCGGGGAGCTGTTTTTT
NA	TRBJ2-6	TRBV5-1	NA	CASSFDTPGANVLTF	TGCGCCAGCAGCTTCGACACGCCTGGGGCCAACGTCCTGACTTTC
TRBD2	TRBJ2-2	TRBV7-2	NA	CASSSISGRTGELFF	TGTGCCAGCAGCTCGATTAGCGGGAGAACCGGGGAGCTGTTTTTT
TRBD1	TRBJ2-7	TRBV28	few	CASNEQGGQYEQYF	TGTGCCAGCAACGAACAGGGGGGTCAGTACGAGCAGTACTTC
NA	TRBJ2-1	TRBV20-1	few	CSARISGTHGSEQFF	TGCAGTGCTAGAATAAGCGGAACCCACGGGAGTGAGCAGTTCTTC
TRBD1	TRBJ2-3	TRBV5-1	NA	CASSLVGTGTDTQYF	TGCGCCAGCAGCTTGGTTGGGACAGGCACAGATACGCAGTATTTT
NA	TRBJ2-7	TRBV20-1	few	CSASPPGGSYEQYF	TGCAGTGCTAGTCCCCCTGGCGGATCCTACGAGCAGTACTTC
TRBD1	TRBJ1-1	TRBV7-9	many	CASSSGTGRPFF	TGTGCCAGCAGCTCGGGGACAGGGAGGCCTTTCTTT
NA	TRBJ2-1	TRBV29-1	many	CSVSQGRRNEQFF	TGCAGCGTTTCCCAGGGCCGCCGCAATGAGCAGTTCTTC
NA	TRBJ1-5	TRBV12-3/TRBV12-4	many	CASSRGQQERPQHF	TGTGCCAGCAGTCGAGGACAACAAGAACGGCCCCAGCATTTT
TRBD2	TRBJ2-1	TRBV5-8	NA	CASSHRLNQGGHEQFF	TGTGCCAGCAGCCATCGGCTAAATCAGGGAGGGCATGAGCAGTTCTTC
TRBD2	TRBJ2-3	TRBV10-3	few	CAISAGLARNTDTQYF	TGTGCCATCAGCGCTGGACTAGCACGGAACACAGATACGCAGTATTTT
NA	TRBJ2-7	TRBV7-9	NA	CASSRGAPGVQYF	TGTGCCAGCAGCCGAGGGGCCCCTGGGGTGCAGTACTTC
TRBD1	TRBJ2-1	TRBV30	NA	CAWSVFNRGRGEQFF	TGTGCCTGGAGTGTATTTAACAGGGGGCGCGGTGAGCAGTTCTTC
NA	TRBJ2-7	TRBV5-1	NA	CASSLSAGEQYF	TGCGCCAGCAGCTTATCTGCGGGAGAGCAGTACTTC
NA	TRBJ1-1	TRBV2	NA	CASSVSGSRGTEAFF	TGTGCCAGCAGTGTTTCTGGGTCGAGGGGGACTGAAGCTTTCTTT
TRBD1	TRBJ2-4	TRBV12-3/TRBV12-4	many	CASSRGQGLAKNIQYF	TGTGCCAGCAGTCGTGGACAGGGGCTAGCCAAAAACATTCAGTACTTC
NA	TRBJ2-7	TRBV18	NA	CASSPHAGSEQYF	TGTGCCAGCTCACCACATGCAGGTTCTGAGCAGTACTTC
NA	TRBJ1-5	TRBV30	many	CACNRDSNQPQHF	TGTGCCTGTAACAGGGATAGCAATCAGCCCCAGCATTTT
NA	TRBJ2-7	TRBV20-1	few	CSASFEGGPNEQYF	TGCAGTGCTTCGTTTGAGGGGGGCCCCAACGAGCAGTACTTC
TRBD2	TRBJ2-7	TRBV24-1	NA	CATAEAGTYEQYF	TGTGCCACCGCCGAAGCGGGGACCTACGAGCAGTACTTC
TRBD1	TRBJ2-2	TRBV10-3	many	CASFEGQGDTGELFF	TGTGCCTCCTTTGAGGGTCAGGGGGACACCGGGGAGCTGTTTTTT
NA	TRBJ2-3	TRBV6-5	many	CASSYALDTDTQYF	TGTGCCAGCAGTTACGCTCTAGACACAGATACGCAGTATTTT
NA	TRBJ1-2	TRBV29-1	few	CSVEIKGRDGYTF	TGCAGCGTTGAAATCAAGGGGCGAGATGGCTACACCTTC
TRBD1	TRBJ2-7	TRBV24-1	few	CATSDPGQGYVEQYF	TGTGCCACCAGTGATCCGGGACAGGGTTATGTCGAGCAGTACTTC
NA	TRBJ2-3	TRBV11-2	few	CASSRDSHTDTQYF	TGTGCCAGCAGCCGGGACTCCCACACAGATACGCAGTATTTT
TRBD2	TRBJ2-1	TRBV30	NA	CAAPGTSANNEQFF	TGTGCCGCCCCCGGGACTAGCGCCAACAATGAGCAGTTCTTC
NA	TRBJ2-2	TRBV20-1	NA	CSASERAMGELFF	TGCAGTGCTAGCGAAAGGGCCATGGGGGAGCTGTTTTTT
NA	TRBJ2-5	TRBV24-1	once	CATSDLRGRGRAQETQYF	TGTGCCACCAGTGATTTGCGTGGACGGGGGCGGGCCCAAGAGACCCAGTACTTC